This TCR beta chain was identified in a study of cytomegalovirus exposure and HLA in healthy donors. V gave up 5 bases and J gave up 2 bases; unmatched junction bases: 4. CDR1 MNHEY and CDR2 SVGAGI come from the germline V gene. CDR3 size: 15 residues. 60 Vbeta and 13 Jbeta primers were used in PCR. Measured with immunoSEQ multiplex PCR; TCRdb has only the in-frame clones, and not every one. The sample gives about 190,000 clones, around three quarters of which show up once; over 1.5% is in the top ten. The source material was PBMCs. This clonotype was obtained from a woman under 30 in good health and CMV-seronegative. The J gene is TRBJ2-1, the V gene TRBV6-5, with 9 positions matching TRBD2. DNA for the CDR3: TGTGCCAGCAGTCGGAAGCGGGGGGCCTACAATGAGCAGTTCTTC. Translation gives CASSRKRGAYNEQFF.